This T cell receptor (beta chain) was sequenced for a study of blood T cell repertoires in COVID-19. The overall study: Specimens from acute and convalescent COVID-19 originated in the United States, Italy and Spain. The cDNA or gDNA used as material had been derived from T cells, B-cell-depleted T cells, or PBMCs.

Per the original data handling: By means of reference gene primer amplification, nucleated cell counts were estimated. The assay was immunoSEQ multiplex PCR, and TCRdb's table has in-frame clones only and misses some. The DNA was the basis for D and trimming; V, J and clone size are from that table. The data show more than 250,000 clones, around 87% seen once. This CDR3 spans 11 amino acids. Germline trimming cut 5 bases from V and 14 bases from J; bases unmatched to any gene: 7. CDR1 and CDR2 from the germline V gene are DFQATT and SNEGSKA (reference sequence). Sequenced material: peripheral blood. This receptor was identified in a man aged 45-65 years with active or convalescent COVID-19. This chain joins TRBV20-1 and TRBJ1-2; 11 bases match TRBD1. CDR3 sequence (DNA): TGCAGTGCTTCGACCGGGACAGGGGGGACCTTC. This translates into CSASTGTGGTF.